Listed here are 31 T cell receptor beta chains from one sample, sequenced in a study of T-cell reconstitution after alpha-beta-depleted transplantation in children. A TCRbeta library incorporating unique molecular identifiers was prepared. A single record per CDR3 protein comes from TCRdb applying MiXCR to the PCR reads. The sample has fewer than 130,000 distinct CDR3 sequences; 10% to 13% are singletons. This specimen consisted of PBMCs from the stem cell graft donor, obtained from the stem cell graft. The origin of the receptors is a human donor who donated a stem cell graft to a child with acute lymphoblastic leukemia.

The genes are TRBV6-1 and TRBJ1-5, with D possibly TRBD1 on 5 matching bases. Per the germline V gene, CDR1 is MNHNS and CDR2 is SASEGT. There are 18 residues in the CDR3. The V gene lost 4 bases and the J gene lost 0 bases, with 19 bases spanning the gap. The CDR3 here is CASSGPDGTEYSNQPQHF. The DNA of the CDR3 is TGTGCCAGCAGTGGCCCCGACGGGACCGAGTATAGCAATCAGCCCCAGCATTTT.

V is TRBV20-1 and J is TRBJ1-5, with 9 bases matching TRBD1. There are 16 residues in the CDR3. Germline V CDR1 and CDR2: DFQATT, SNEGSKA (reference sequence). With 0 bases clipped from V and 4 bases from J, the junction kept 7 bases outside the gene matches. The CDR3 here is CSAREGTGNRNQPQHF. CDR3 nucleotides: TGCAGTGCTAGAGAAGGGACAGGGAATCGGAATCAGCCCCAGCATTTT.

Ten or more counts support this clonotype. The chain joins TRBV9 to TRBJ2-7, with D maybe TRBD1 (5 bases). The CDR3 covers 13 residues. CDR1 is SGDLS, CDR2 YYNGEE, per germline. The V end was cut by 3 bases, the J end by 6 bases, with 13 bases between. The DNA of the CDR3 is TGTGCCAGCAGCGGGGTCACAGGCAGCGAGCAGTACTTC. Amino acid sequence: CASSGVTGSEQYF.

This clonotype was counted ten times or more. The rearrangement uses TRBV20-1 and TRBJ2-4; D may correspond to TRBD1 or TRBD2 (5 bases each). The CDR3 has 15 residues. V lost 6 bases and J 3 bases, leaving 18 bases between the germline ends. CDR1 and CDR2 (germline): DFQATT, SNEGSKA (reference sequence). The CDR3 DNA follows: TGCAGTGCCGCCGACTGGGGGATTGGCAAAAACATTCAGTACTTC. Its protein product is CSAADWGIGKNIQYF.

In this sample, this clonotype turned up many times. The chain is built from TRBV20-1 and TRBJ1-1; the D is unclear. The germline CDR1 and CDR2 sequences are DFQATT and SNEGSKA (reference sequence). V lost 3 bases to trimming and J lost 5 bases, with 7 bases between them. The CDR3 runs 11 residues. This CDR3 is CSARRDTEAFF. CDR3 nucleotide sequence: TGCAGTGCTAGGAGAGATACTGAAGCTTTCTTT.

This clonotype was observed many times. The CDR3 is CASSSEGNLETQYF. The CDR3 DNA reads as TGTGCCAGCAGTTCCGAAGGGAATTTAGAGACCCAGTACTTC. J is TRBJ2-5 and V is TRBV6-5, with no clear D. The CDR3 runs to 14 residues. Trimming removed 4 bases at V and 4 bases at J, with 13 bases between. CDR1 MNHEY and CDR2 SVGAGI come from the germline V gene.

This clonotype has at least ten counts. The chain is built from TRBV3-1 and TRBJ2-5; unclear D gene. Deletions cut 7 bases from V and 3 bases from J, with 6 bases between. The CDR3 sequence is 11 residues long. Germline values: CDR1 LGHDT, CDR2 YNNKEL (reference sequence). CDR3 region: CASTKKETQYF. DNA of the CDR3: TGTGCCAGCACCAAGAAAGAGACCCAGTACTTC.

This clonotype was recorded at least ten times. The chain employs TRBV28 and TRBJ2-7; D is unresolved. Germline values: CDR1 MDHEN, CDR2 SYDVKM. Trimming cost V 8 bases and J 4 bases, with 15 bases left between them. This CDR3 has 13 amino acids. CDR3 protein: CASASYSRYEQYF. The CDR3 DNA reads TGTGCCAGCGCGAGCTACAGCCGTTACGAGCAGTACTTC.

Many counts were recorded for this clonotype. The chain recombines TRBV10-3 with TRBJ2-1, with 14 positions matching TRBD2. Per the germline V gene, CDR1 is ENHRY and CDR2 is SYGVKD. This CDR3 spans 16 amino acids. V lost 6 bases, J lost 0 bases, and 1 base stayed unmatched. The CDR3 bases are TGTGCCATCAGGGGGACTAGCGGGAGCTCCTACAATGAGCAGTTCTTC. This encodes CAIRGTSGSSYNEQFF.

At least ten counts were recorded for this clonotype. The genes are TRBV28 and TRBJ1-2; D might be TRBD1 (5 bases). Trimming removed 2 bases at V and 8 bases at J, with 15 bases between. Germline V gives CDR1 MDHEN, CDR2 SYDVKM. This CDR3 region has 14 residues. The CDR3 DNA is TGTGCCAGCAGTTTACTTAGCAGGGTCGGCGGCTACACCTTC. This codes for CASSLLSRVGGYTF.

The rearrangement uses TRBV7-9 and TRBJ2-7, with 8 positions matching TRBD2. The CDR3 has 15 amino acids. CDR1 SEHNR and CDR2 FQNEAQ come from the germline V gene (reference sequence). The V segment lost 7 bases and the J segment 7 bases; nucleotides outside the gene matches: 15. In DNA, the CDR3 is TGTGCCAGCACCATATGGGGCGGGACTAGTAAGGAGCAGTACTTC. The encoded protein is CASTIWGGTSKEQYF.

The chain carries TRBV3-1 and TRBJ2-5, with 9 bases that match TRBD2. Trimming cost V 11 bases and J 2 bases; bases outside gene matches: 18. In germline, CDR1 is LGHDT, CDR2 YNNKEL (reference sequence). The CDR3 extends over 17 amino acids. Here the CDR3 DNA reads TGTGCCTGCTCCCCCCCCGGTATTAGCGGGAGTCAAGAGACCCAGTACTTC. Amino acid sequence: CACSPPGISGSQETQYF.

Note on this clonotype: Just one base apart from a much larger clone, this may be a read error. The chain employs TRBV15 and TRBJ1-1, with D maybe TRBD1 (5 bases). V lost 3 bases to trimming and J lost 11 bases, with 16 bases between them. The germline gives CDR1 LNHNV, CDR2 YYDKDF (reference sequence). This CDR3 has 13 amino acids. The CDR3 DNA follows: TGTGCCACCAGCAGGGGGACTTCGGTTGGGGCTTTCTTT. It codes for CATSRGTSVGAFF. Looking up the rest from reference TRBV15 and TRBJ1-1 gives the full variable domain: DAMVIQNPRYQVTQFGKPVTLSCSQTLNHNVMYWYQQKSSQAPKLLFHYYDKDFNNEADTPDNFQSRRPNTSFCFLDIRSPGLGDTAMYLCATSRGTSVGAFFGQGTRLTVV.

This clonotype was counted at least ten times. The chain combines TRBV5-6 with TRBJ2-7, with no clear D. V lost 7 bases to trimming and J lost 4 bases, with 12 bases between them. Per the germline V gene, CDR1 is SGHDT and CDR2 is YYEEEE. This CDR3 comprises 12 residues. The DNA for the CDR3 is TGTGCCAGCGCGTCCGGTGTTTACGAGCAGTACTTC. Translated: CASASGVYEQYF.

The sample holds many counts of this clonotype. The chain has TRBV7-2 and TRBJ2-7; 11 positions match TRBD2. V lost 5 bases, J lost 0 bases, and 3 bases stayed unmatched. There are 15 residues in the CDR3. From germline, CDR1 is SGHTA and CDR2 FQGNSA. Here the CDR3 reads CASSPTSGSSYEQYF. The CDR3 DNA is TGTGCCAGCAGCCCAACTAGCGGGAGCTCCTACGAGCAGTACTTC.

This clonotype has a count of ten or more. The chain uses TRBV5-1 and TRBJ2-3; D may be TRBD1 or TRBD2 (5 bases each). The ends were cut back, 2 bases at V and 1 base at J, with 20 bases in the middle. Per germline, CDR1 SGHRS and CDR2 YFSETQ. CDR3 size: 18 residues. CDR3: CASSFRLIEGTRTDTQYF. CDR3 DNA sequence: TGCGCCAGCAGCTTCCGCCTCATAGAAGGGACCCGCACAGATACGCAGTATTTT.

This clonotype was recorded many times. The V call is TRBV5-1, the J call TRBJ1-1; D gene unclear. The V gene lost 6 bases and the J gene lost 4 bases, with 10 bases spanning the gap. Germline loops: CDR1 SGHRS, CDR2 YFSETQ. The CDR3 contains 12 residues. CDR3 DNA: TGCGCCAGCAAAAGGGATAGCACTGAAGCTTTCTTT. It is translated as CASKRDSTEAFF. The complete variable domain, with remaining parts taken from reference TRBV5-1 and TRBJ1-1, reads KAGVTQTPRYLIKTRGQQVTLSCSPISGHRSVSWYQQTPGQGLQFLFEYFSETQRNKGNFPGRFSGRQFSNSRSEMNVSTLELGDSALYLCASKRDSTEAFFGQGTRLTVV.

This clonotype was seen ten or more times. V is TRBV6-5 and J is TRBJ2-1; D may be TRBD1 (5 bases). Germline assignment: CDR1 MNHEY and CDR2 SVGAGI. V was trimmed by 6 bases and J by 4 bases, leaving 7 bases between them. The CDR3 is 12 amino acids. The CDR3 sequence is CASSRVYNEQFF. The CDR3 nucleotides read TGTGCCAGCAGCAGGGTTTACAATGAGCAGTTCTTC.

This clonotype appeared many times. The gene calls are TRBV5-1 and TRBJ1-1; TRBD1 is a possible D gene (6 bases). Trimming took 0 bases from V and 6 from J, leaving 15 bases between them. CDR1 is SGHRS, CDR2 YFSETQ, per germline. The CDR3 is made up of 15 amino acids. CDR3 region: CASSLEQGILSEAFF. The CDR3, as DNA: TGCGCCAGCAGCTTGGAACAGGGTATTCTCTCTGAAGCTTTCTTT.

There are many counts of this clonotype. The genes are TRBV5-6 and TRBJ2-1, with TRBD2 matching 10 bases. The CDR3 is made up of 17 amino acids. Unmatched junction bases numbered 10, after V lost 4 bases and J lost 3 bases. The germline V gene encodes CDR1 SGHDT and CDR2 YYEEEE. The CDR3 DNA follows: TGTGCCAGCAGCCCCGACAGCGGGAGGGGGTTCTACAATGAGCAGTTCTTC. It is translated as CASSPDSGRGFYNEQFF.

This clonotype was picked up many times. The rearrangement links TRBV5-1 to TRBJ2-7; D perhaps matches TRBD1 (7 bases). Germline V lookup: CDR1 SGHRS, CDR2 YFSETQ. This CDR3 comprises 14 residues. V lost 0 bases, J lost 4 bases, and 11 bases lay in between. Here the CDR3 reads CASSLGRGRYEQYF. DNA of the CDR3: TGCGCCAGCAGCTTGGGGAGGGGGCGATACGAGCAGTACTTC.

This clonotype came up many times. V is TRBV7-9 and J is TRBJ2-7; TRBD1 aligns across 7 bases. The germline CDR1 and CDR2 sequences are SEHNR and FQNEAQ (reference sequence). CDR3 length: 15 amino acids. With V trimmed by 3 bases and J by 5 bases, 10 bases remained unmatched. DNA for the CDR3: TGTGCCAGCAGCTTTTCAGCAGGGGGATTCGACGAGCAGTACTTC. It codes for CASSFSAGGFDEQYF.

This clonotype was seen ten or more times. This sequence joins TRBV20-1 and TRBJ2-3, with D perhaps assigned TRBD1 or TRBD2 (5 bases each). The length of the CDR3 is 15 residues. V was clipped by 5 bases and J by 2 bases, with 17 bases between them. Looked up from germline, CDR1 is DFQATT and CDR2 is SNEGSKA (reference sequence). The CDR3 loop reads CSALTGTLVTDTQYF. The CDR3 DNA is TGCAGTGCTCTTACCGGGACCCTTGTCACAGATACGCAGTATTTT.

Concerning this clonotype: A much larger clonotype is one base distant, so this may be a read error. This rearrangement joins TRBV12-3 or TRBV12-4 to TRBJ2-7; the D gene could be TRBD1 or TRBD2 (6 bases each). Trimming took 1 base from V and 12 from J, leaving 10 bases between them. This CDR3 has 11 residues. The CDR3 region is CASSLVGGTYF. Written as DNA, the CDR3 is TGTGCCAGCAGTTTAGTGGGGGGCACGTACTTC.

This clonotype was counted many times. The chain links TRBV7-2 to TRBJ2-7; the D gene is possibly TRBD1 (5 bases). Looked up from germline, CDR1 is SGHTA and CDR2 is FQGNSA. Between the trimmed V and J ends, which lost 1 base and 4 bases, there was a span of 14 bases. The CDR3 length is 15 residues. The CDR3 region is CASSLDRNRRYEQYF. CDR3 DNA sequence: TGTGCCAGCAGCTTAGATCGGAACAGGCGGTACGAGCAGTACTTC.

This clonotype was found many times. CDR3 in DNA: TGTGCCAGCCGCCAAGTTGGCAGGGCCGACACCGGGGAGCTGTTTTTT. Translation gives CASRQVGRADTGELFF. The J gene is TRBJ2-2, the V gene TRBV5-6; a possible D gene is TRBD1 (5 bases). Germline V gene sequence: CDR1 SGHDT, CDR2 YYEEEE. Trimming left V 7 bases short and J 3 bases short, with 19 bases between. The CDR3 totals 16 residues.

The sample holds many counts of this clonotype. The genes are TRBV12-3 or TRBV12-4 and TRBJ1-1; D not resolved. This CDR3 region has 15 residues. V lost 4 bases and J lost 1, with 13 bases in between. This CDR3 is CASSSRDIQNTEAFF. The CDR3 DNA follows: TGTGCCAGCAGTTCCCGAGACATACAGAACACTGAAGCTTTCTTT.

This clonotype came up many times. This chain links TRBV4-3 with TRBJ1-2; 8 bases are shared with TRBD1. V trimming: 0 bases; J trimming: 8 bases; junction bases outside the gene matches: 8. The length of the CDR3 is 15 residues. Germline CDR1 and CDR2: LGHNA and YSLEER. As DNA, the CDR3 is TGCGCCAGCAGCCAAGATTCAGGGGGCTACGGGGGCTACACCTTC. Protein product: CASSQDSGGYGGYTF.

This clonotype was counted ten times or more. V gene TRBV7-2 combines with J gene TRBJ1-2; D is ambiguous. V shed 4 bases and J shed 0 bases, with 12 bases lying between them. In germline, CDR1 is SGHTA, CDR2 FQGNSA. This CDR3 spans 15 amino acids. CDR3 sequence (DNA): TGTGCCAGCAGCTCCGTTCGGACCGCTAACTATGGCTACACCTTC. Residues: CASSSVRTANYGYTF.

The table lists this clonotype with many counts. The chain uses TRBV3-1 and TRBJ2-5; TRBD2 aligns across 8 bases. The CDR3 length is 15 residues. Trimming cost V 3 bases and J 5 bases; bases outside gene matches: 8. CDR1 and CDR2 from the germline V gene are LGHDT and YNNKEL (reference sequence). CDR3 in DNA: TGTGCCAGCAGCCATTTTAGCGGGGAGGGTGAGACCCAGTACTTC. It encodes CASSHFSGEGETQYF.

This clonotype was observed many times. The rearrangement links TRBV5-1 to TRBJ2-1; no reliable D call. The CDR3 consists of 16 residues. Germline V gene data show CDR1 as SGHRS and CDR2 as YFSETQ. V was cut by 0 bases and J by 2 bases, with 12 bases left in between. In nucleotides, the CDR3 is TGCGCCAGCAGCTTGGAGGCAGCTTTAGCCTACAATGAGCAGTTCTTC. It yields the protein CASSLEAALAYNEQFF.